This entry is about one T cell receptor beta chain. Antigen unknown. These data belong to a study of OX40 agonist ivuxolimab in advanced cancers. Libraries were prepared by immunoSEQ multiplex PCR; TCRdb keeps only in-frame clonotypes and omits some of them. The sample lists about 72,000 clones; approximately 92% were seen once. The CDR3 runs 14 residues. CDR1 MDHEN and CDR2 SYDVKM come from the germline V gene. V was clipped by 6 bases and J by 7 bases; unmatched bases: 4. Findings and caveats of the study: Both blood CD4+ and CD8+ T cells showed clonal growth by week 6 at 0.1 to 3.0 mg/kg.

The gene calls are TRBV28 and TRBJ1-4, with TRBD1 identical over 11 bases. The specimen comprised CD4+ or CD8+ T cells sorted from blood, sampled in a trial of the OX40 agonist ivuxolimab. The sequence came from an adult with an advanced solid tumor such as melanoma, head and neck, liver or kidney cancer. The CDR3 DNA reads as TGTGCCAGCAGCCTGGGGACAGGGGGTGAAAAACTGTTTTTT. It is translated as CASSLGTGGEKLFF.